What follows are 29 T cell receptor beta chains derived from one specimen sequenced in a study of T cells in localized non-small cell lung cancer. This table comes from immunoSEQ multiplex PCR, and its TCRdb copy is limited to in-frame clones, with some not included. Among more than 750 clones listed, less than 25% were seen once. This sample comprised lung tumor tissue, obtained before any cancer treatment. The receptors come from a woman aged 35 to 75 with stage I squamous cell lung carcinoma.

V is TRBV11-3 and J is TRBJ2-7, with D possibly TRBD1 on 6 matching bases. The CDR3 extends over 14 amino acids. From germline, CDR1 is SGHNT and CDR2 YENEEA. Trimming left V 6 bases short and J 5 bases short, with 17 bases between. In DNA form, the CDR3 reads TGTGCCAGCAGTCGTTTACAGGGTATACACGAGCAGTACTTC. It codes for CASSRLQGIHEQYF.

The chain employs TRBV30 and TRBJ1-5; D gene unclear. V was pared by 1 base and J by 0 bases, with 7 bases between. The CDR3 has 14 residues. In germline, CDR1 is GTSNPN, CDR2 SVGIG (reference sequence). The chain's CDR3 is CAWSDFVSNQPQHF. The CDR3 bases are TGTGCCTGGAGTGATTTTGTTAGCAATCAGCCCCAGCATTTT.

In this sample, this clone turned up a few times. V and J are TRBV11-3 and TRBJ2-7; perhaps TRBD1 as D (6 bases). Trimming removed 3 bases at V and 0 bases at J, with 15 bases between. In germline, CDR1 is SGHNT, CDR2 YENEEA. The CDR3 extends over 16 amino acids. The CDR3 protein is CASSFSGTDSSYEQYF. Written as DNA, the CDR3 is TGTGCCAGCAGCTTCTCCGGGACGGACAGCTCCTACGAGCAGTACTTC.

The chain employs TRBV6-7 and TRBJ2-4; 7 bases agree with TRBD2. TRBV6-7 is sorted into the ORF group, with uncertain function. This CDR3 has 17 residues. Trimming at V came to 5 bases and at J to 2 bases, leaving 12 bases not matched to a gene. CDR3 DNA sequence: TGTGCCAGCAGTGAAGCTCCCGTGGGAGGGACCAAAAACATTCAGTACTTC. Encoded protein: CASSEAPVGGTKNIQYF.

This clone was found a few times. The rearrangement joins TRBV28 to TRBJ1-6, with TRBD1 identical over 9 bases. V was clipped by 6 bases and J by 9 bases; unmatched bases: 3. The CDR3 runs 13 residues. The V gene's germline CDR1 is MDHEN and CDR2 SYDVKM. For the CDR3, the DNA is TGTGCCAGCAGGGGACAGGGAACTTCACCCCTCCACTTT. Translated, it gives CASRGQGTSPLHF.

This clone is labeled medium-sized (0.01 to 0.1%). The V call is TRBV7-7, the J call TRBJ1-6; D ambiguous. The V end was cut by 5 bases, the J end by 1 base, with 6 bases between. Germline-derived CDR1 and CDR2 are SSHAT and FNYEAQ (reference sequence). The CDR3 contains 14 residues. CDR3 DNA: TGTGCCAGCAGCCAGTGGTCCTATAATTCACCCCTCCACTTT. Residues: CASSQWSYNSPLHF.

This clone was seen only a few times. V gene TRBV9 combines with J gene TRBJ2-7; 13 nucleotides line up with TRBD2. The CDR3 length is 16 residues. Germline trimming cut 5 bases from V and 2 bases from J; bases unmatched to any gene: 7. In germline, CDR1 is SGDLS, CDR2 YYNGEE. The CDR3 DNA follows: TGTGCCAGCAGTGGGCTAACTAGCGGGAGGGCCTACGAGCAGTACTTC. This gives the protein CASSGLTSGRAYEQYF.

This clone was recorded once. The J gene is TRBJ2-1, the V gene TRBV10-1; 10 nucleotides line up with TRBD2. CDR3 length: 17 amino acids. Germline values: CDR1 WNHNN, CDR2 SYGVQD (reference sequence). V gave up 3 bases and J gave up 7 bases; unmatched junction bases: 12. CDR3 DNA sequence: TGCGCCAGCAGTGAAACCCTCGGAGCGGGAGGGCCTAATGAGCAGTTCTTC. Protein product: CASSETLGAGGPNEQFF.

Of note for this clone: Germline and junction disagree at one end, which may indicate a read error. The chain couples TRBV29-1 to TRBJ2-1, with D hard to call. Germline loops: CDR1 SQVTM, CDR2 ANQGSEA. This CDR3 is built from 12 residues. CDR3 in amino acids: CSVGDRYSEQFF. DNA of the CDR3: TGCAGCGTTGGAGATAGGTACAGTGAGCAGTTCTTC.

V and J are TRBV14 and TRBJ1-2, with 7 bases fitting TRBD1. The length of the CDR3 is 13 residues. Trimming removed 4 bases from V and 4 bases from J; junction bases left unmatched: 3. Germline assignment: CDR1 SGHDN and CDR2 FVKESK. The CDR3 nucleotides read TGTGCCAGCAGCCTAGACAGGGCCTATGGCTACACCTTC. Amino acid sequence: CASSLDRAYGYTF.

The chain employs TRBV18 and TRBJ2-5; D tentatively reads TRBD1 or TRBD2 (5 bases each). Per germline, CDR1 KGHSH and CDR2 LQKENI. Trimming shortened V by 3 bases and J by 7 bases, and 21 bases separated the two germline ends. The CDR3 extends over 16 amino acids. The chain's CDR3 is CASSPSDPGPRGTQYF. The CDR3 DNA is TGTGCCAGCTCACCGTCAGATCCGGGGCCCCGTGGGACCCAGTACTTC.

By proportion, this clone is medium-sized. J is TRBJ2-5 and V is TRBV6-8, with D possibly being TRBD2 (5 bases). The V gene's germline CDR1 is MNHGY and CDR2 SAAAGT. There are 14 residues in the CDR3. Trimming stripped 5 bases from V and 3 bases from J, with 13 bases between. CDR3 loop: CASSEQVAKETQYF. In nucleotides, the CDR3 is TGTGCCAGCAGTGAGCAAGTAGCGAAAGAGACCCAGTACTTC.

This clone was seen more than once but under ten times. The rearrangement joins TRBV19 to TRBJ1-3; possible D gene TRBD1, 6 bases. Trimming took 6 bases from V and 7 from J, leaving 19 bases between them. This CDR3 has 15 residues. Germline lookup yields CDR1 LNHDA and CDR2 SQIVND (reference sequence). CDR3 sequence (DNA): TGTGCCAGTAGCCCGATAACCGGGACAAGTAACACCATATATTTT. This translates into CASSPITGTSNTIYF.

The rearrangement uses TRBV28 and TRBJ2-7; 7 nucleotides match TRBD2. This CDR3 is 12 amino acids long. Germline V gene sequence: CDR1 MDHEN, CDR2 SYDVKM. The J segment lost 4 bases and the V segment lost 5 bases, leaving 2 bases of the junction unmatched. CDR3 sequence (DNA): TGTGCCAGCAGTCCGGGGGGTTACGAGCAGTACTTC. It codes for CASSPGGYEQYF.

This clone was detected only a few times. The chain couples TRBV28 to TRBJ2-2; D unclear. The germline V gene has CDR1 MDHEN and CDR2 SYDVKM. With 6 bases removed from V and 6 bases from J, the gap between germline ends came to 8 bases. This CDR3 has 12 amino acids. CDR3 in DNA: TGTGCCAGCAGCCTCGATCCCGGGGAGCTGTTTTTT. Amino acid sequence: CASSLDPGELFF.

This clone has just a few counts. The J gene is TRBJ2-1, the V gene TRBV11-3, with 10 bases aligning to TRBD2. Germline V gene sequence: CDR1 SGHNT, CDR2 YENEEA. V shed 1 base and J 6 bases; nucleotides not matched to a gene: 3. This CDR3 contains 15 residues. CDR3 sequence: CASSLGTSGANEQFF. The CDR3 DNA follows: TGTGCCAGCAGCTTAGGGACTAGCGGAGCCAATGAGCAGTTCTTC. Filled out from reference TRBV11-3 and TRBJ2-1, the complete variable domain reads EAGVVQSPRYKIIEKKQPVAFWCNPISGHNTLYWYLQNLGQGPELLIRYENEEAVDDSQLPKDRFSAERLKGVDSTLKIQPAELGDSAVYLCASSLGTSGANEQFFGPGTRLTVL.

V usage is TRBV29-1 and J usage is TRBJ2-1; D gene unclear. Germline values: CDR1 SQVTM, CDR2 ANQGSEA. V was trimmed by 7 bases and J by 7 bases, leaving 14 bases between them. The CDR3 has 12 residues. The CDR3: CSALRYGNEQFF. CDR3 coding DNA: TGCAGCGCCCTGCGCTACGGGAATGAGCAGTTCTTC.

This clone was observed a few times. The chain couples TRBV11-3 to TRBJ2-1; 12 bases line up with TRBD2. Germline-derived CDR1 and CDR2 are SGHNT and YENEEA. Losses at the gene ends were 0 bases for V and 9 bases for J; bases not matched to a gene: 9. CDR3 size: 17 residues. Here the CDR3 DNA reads TGTGCCAGCAGCTTAGATAGCCTAGCGGGGGGGTTTAGTGAGCAGTTCTTC. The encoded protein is CASSLDSLAGGFSEQFF.

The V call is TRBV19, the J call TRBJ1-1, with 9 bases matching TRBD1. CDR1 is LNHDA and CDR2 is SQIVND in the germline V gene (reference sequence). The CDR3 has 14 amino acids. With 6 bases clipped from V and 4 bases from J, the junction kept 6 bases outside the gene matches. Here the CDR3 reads CASRGQGRITEAFF. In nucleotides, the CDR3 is TGTGCCAGTAGGGGACAGGGTAGGATCACTGAAGCTTTCTTT. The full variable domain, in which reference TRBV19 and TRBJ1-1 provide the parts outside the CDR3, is DGGITQSPKYLFRKEGQNVTLSCEQNLNHDAMYWYRQDPGQGLRLIYYSQIVNDFQKGDIAEGYSVSREKKESFPLTVTSAQKNPTAFYLCASRGQGRITEAFFGQGTRLTVV.

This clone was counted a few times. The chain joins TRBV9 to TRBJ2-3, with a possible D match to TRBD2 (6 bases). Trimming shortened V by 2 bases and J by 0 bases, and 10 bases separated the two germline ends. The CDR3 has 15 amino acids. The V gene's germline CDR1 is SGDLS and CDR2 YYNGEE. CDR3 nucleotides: TGTGCCAGCAGCGTTCGGGGGTCTAGCACAGATACGCAGTATTTT. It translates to CASSVRGSSTDTQYF.

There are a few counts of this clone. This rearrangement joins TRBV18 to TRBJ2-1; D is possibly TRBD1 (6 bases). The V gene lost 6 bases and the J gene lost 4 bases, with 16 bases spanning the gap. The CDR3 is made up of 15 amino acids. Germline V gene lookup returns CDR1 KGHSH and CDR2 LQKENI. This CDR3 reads CASSRSRQDYNEQFF. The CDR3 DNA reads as TGTGCCAGCTCCCGGTCGCGACAGGATTACAATGAGCAGTTCTTC.

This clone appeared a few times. The CDR3 region has the DNA TGTGCCAGCAGCGTAGGAGTGGGGGGACTAGCGGGAGTCAACAATGAGCAGTTCTTC. It is translated as CASSVGVGGLAGVNNEQFF. The genes are TRBV9 and TRBJ2-1; 14 bases fit TRBD2. Trimming cost V 0 bases and J 5 bases; bases outside gene matches: 10. The CDR3 is 19 amino acids. Germline V gene sequence: CDR1 SGDLS, CDR2 YYNGEE.

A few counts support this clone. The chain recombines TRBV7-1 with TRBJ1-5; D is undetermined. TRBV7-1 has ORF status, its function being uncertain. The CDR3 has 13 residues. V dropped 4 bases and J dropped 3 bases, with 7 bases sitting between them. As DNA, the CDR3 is TGTGCCAGCAGCTTAGGCTACAATCAGCCCCAGCATTTT. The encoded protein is CASSLGYNQPQHF.

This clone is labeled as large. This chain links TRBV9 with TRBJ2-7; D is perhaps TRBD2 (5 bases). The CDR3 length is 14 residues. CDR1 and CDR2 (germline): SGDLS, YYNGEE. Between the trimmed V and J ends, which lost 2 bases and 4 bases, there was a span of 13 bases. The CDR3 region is CASSVSGVGYEQYF. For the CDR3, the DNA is TGTGCCAGCAGCGTCAGCGGCGTGGGGTACGAGCAGTACTTC.

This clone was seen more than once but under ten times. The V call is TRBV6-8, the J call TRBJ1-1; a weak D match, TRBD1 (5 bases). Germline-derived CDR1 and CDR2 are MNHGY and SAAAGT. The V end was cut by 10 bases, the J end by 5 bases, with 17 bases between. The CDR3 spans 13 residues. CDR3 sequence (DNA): TGTGCCATCAGGTCCGGGACGAGAACTGAAGCTTTCTTT. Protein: CAIRSGTRTEAFF.

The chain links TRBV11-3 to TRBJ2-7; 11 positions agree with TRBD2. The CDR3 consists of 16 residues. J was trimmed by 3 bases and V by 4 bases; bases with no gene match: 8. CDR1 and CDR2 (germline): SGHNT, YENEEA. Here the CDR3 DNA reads TGTGCCAGCAGCTCAGATACTAGCGGGAGTCTCTACGAGCAGTACTTC. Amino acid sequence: CASSSDTSGSLYEQYF.

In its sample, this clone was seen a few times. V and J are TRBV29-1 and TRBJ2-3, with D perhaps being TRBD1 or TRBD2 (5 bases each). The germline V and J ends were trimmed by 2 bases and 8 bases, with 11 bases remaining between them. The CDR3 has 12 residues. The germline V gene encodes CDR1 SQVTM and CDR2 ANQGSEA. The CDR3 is CSVEPEGFTQYF. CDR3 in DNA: TGCAGCGTTGAACCCGAGGGGTTTACGCAGTATTTT.

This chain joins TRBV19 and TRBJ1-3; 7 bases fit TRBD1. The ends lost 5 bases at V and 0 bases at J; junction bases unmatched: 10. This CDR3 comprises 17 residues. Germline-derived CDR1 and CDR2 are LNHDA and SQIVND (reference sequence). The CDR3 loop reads CASSSDGTVHSGNTIYF. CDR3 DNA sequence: TGTGCCAGTAGTTCCGACGGGACAGTCCACTCTGGAAACACCATATATTTT.

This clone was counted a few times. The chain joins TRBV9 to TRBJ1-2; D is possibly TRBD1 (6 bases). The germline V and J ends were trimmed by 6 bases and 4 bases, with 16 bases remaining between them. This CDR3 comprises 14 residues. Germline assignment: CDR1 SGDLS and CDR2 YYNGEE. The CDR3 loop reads CASKENRAPYGYTF. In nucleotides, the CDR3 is TGTGCCAGCAAAGAAAACAGGGCTCCCTATGGCTACACCTTC.